This T cell receptor (beta chain) derives from a study of cytomegalovirus exposure and HLA in healthy donors. General study points: Sequencing likely caused a cluster of highly shared sequence variants. In a later analysis, several top co-occurrence clusters appeared linked to parvovirus B19, influenza, CMV and Epstein-Barr virus.

Concerning this clone itself: The target antigen is unknown.

Donors in the study were healthy people who gave bone marrow. Researchers ran the PCR with 60 Vbeta and 13 Jbeta primers. TCRdb keeps only in-frame clones here, not all; method: immunoSEQ multiplex PCR. The sample yields approximately 170,000 clones, around 77% seen once. V was pared by 3 bases and J by 0 bases, with 9 bases between. Germline loops: CDR1 KGHSH, CDR2 LQKENI. This CDR3 contains 14 residues. The chain combines TRBV18 with TRBJ2-7, with D perhaps matching TRBD2 (5 bases). The origin of this receptor is a woman between 40 and 55 years old in good health and CMV-seronegative. Sequencing was performed on PBMCs. The CDR3 spells CASSPRASSYEQYF. The CDR3, as DNA: TGTGCCAGCTCACCGAGGGCTAGCTCCTACGAGCAGTACTTC.